This T cell receptor beta chain is from a study of T-cell memory formation after mild COVID-19. The study, taken as a whole, reports: Clones that contracted from day 15 to 85 were balanced CD4/CD8, while later expanders leaned CD4+. Those CD4+ clones that contracted were mainly in CM and EM (CD8+ ones in EMRA).

TCRdb reprocessed the 5' RACE reads with MiXCR, giving one entry per CDR3 protein. Here the sample spans about 260,000 distinct CDR3 sequences, 7.5% to 9.5% being singletons. This clonotype was counted between two and nine times. No antigen is known for it. The germline V gene encodes CDR1 SNHLY and CDR2 FYNNEI. This CDR3 contains 15 residues. V was clipped by 4 bases and J by 5 bases, with 17 bases between them. The sequence came from a man between 18 and 29 years old who had mild COVID-19 (a few samples of this study predate the infection). Cell type and time point are not known. Sequenced: PBMCs or a T cell subset sorted from them (not recorded which). The chain is built from TRBV2 and TRBJ1-1, with D maybe TRBD1 (6 bases). The CDR3, as DNA: TGTGCCAGCAGTGGATACGGGGGGCTAAGAACTGAAGCTTTCTTT. Amino acid sequence: CASSGYGGLRTEAFF.